This T cell receptor (beta chain) is drawn from a study of shared clonotypes between healthy human individuals (dated by TCRdb to 2019 to 2021). About the full investigation: The cohort comprised a couple of women and a few men aged 18 to 49 years. To estimate repertoire size and how much clonotypes are shared between individuals, the study performed deep sequencing of blood TCR repertoires from roughly five healthy adults. To increase sequencing depth and limit assay-specific biases, different laboratories used diverse techniques to prepare libraries and sequence TCR repertoires. Per donor, leukapheresis produced somewhere between about 0.9 and 9.5 billion PBMCs.

Donors were healthy HIV-negative adults with no recently reported acute infections or vaccinations. All donors were Caucasian adults living in Nashville, Tennessee, USA. For unsorted samples, 100 million or so PBMCs were counted, and genomic DNA was extracted using the QIAamp DNA Blood Mini kit. Blood was collected by leukapheresis, and PBMCs were isolated by Ficoll-Histopaque density gradient centrifugation and then cryopreserved in liquid nitrogen vapor phase. On this clone itself: Its antigen has not been determined. Base-call qualities are not available, and no considerably larger clone is one nucleotide away.

Trimming costs V 0 bases and J 0 bases, and their ends lie 7 bases apart. Taken from the germline V gene, the CDR1 and CDR2 loops are SGHRS and YFSETQ. Its CDR3 holds 15 amino acids, cysteine through phenylalanine. The entry retains the CDR3 DNA only, 45 bases that are in frame from base 1. Overall results and qualifications from the work: Sampling was restricted to blood, and TCR repertoires in tissue are likely to differ from TCR repertoires in blood. Pairwise subsampling indicated that sequencing depth was expected to affect the degree of clonotype sharing among donors. The genetic and exposure-history diversity represented was limited by the small number of donors.

TCR CDR3 regions were amplified from genomic DNA by multiplex PCR using the deep immunoSEQ assay. For each cell subset, the extracted genomic DNA was distributed evenly across all wells of several immunoSEQ 96-well plates, and each plate served as one replicate. For unsorted PBMC, 300 ng of genomic DNA, equivalent to roughly 30,000 T cell genomes, went into each replicate PCR. Unsorted PBMC genomic DNA was sequenced across ten immunoSEQ deep assay plates. The purified libraries were quantified using a Qubit 3.0 fluorometer, sized with a Bioanalyzer 2100, and then quantified again using the KAPA Library Quantification kit. Every immunoSEQ 96-well plate was sequenced on a separate single-read 150-cycle Illumina NextSeq 550 flow cell. As for the authors' bioinformatics: The immunoSEQ output contained only junctional sequences without quality scores, so filtering could not match that applied to full-length reads. To assign V/J genes and CDR3, sequences were annotated against IMGT germline references using PyIR, a Python wrapper for IgBLAST v1.9. Any read was removed if the V/J assignment was weak (E-value above 1e-6), the CDR3 was missing, or the read contained stop codons, out-of-frame junctions, or ambiguous translated residues. V3J clonotypes were defined as sequences sharing the same inferred V gene, J gene, and CDR3 amino acid sequence. To compute the percentage overlap between repertoires, the number of shared unique clonotypes was divided by the size of the smaller repertoire. Three approaches were used to assess repertoire richness: RTK rarefaction, the Chao1 estimator, and Recon v2.1 estimates of unobserved clonotypes. The table was pulled from immuneACCESS by TCRdb, which kept in-frame rearrangements only. Such tables lose some clones; where checked, under half of the loss comes from unresolved V genes, and the rest has no known cause. V and J calls plus clone size are reproduced from that table; the DNA served to infer D and trimming. The sample records about 490,000 clones, 70% to 85% of which are singletons. The ten largest clones take up less than 15% of the sample.

The sequencing sample was made of PBMCs. The chain joins TRBV5-1 to TRBJ1-3; a tentative D call is TRBD1 (5 bases match). The sequence was obtained from a woman aged 40 to 50 in good health. Some clones in this sample may be carry-over from other donors' samples. The CDR3 amino acid sequence is: CASSLGGISGNTIYF. Here is the DNA: TGCGCCAGCAGCTTGGGGGGGATCTCTGGAAACACCATATATTTT. Where the CDR3 stops, the reference TRBV5-1 and TRBJ1-3 genes take over; the full variable domain is KAGVTQTPRYLIKTRGQQVTLSCSPISGHRSVSWYQQTPGQGLQFLFEYFSETQRNKGNFPGRFSGRQFSNSRSEMNVSTLELGDSALYLCASSLGGISGNTIYFGEGSWLTVV.